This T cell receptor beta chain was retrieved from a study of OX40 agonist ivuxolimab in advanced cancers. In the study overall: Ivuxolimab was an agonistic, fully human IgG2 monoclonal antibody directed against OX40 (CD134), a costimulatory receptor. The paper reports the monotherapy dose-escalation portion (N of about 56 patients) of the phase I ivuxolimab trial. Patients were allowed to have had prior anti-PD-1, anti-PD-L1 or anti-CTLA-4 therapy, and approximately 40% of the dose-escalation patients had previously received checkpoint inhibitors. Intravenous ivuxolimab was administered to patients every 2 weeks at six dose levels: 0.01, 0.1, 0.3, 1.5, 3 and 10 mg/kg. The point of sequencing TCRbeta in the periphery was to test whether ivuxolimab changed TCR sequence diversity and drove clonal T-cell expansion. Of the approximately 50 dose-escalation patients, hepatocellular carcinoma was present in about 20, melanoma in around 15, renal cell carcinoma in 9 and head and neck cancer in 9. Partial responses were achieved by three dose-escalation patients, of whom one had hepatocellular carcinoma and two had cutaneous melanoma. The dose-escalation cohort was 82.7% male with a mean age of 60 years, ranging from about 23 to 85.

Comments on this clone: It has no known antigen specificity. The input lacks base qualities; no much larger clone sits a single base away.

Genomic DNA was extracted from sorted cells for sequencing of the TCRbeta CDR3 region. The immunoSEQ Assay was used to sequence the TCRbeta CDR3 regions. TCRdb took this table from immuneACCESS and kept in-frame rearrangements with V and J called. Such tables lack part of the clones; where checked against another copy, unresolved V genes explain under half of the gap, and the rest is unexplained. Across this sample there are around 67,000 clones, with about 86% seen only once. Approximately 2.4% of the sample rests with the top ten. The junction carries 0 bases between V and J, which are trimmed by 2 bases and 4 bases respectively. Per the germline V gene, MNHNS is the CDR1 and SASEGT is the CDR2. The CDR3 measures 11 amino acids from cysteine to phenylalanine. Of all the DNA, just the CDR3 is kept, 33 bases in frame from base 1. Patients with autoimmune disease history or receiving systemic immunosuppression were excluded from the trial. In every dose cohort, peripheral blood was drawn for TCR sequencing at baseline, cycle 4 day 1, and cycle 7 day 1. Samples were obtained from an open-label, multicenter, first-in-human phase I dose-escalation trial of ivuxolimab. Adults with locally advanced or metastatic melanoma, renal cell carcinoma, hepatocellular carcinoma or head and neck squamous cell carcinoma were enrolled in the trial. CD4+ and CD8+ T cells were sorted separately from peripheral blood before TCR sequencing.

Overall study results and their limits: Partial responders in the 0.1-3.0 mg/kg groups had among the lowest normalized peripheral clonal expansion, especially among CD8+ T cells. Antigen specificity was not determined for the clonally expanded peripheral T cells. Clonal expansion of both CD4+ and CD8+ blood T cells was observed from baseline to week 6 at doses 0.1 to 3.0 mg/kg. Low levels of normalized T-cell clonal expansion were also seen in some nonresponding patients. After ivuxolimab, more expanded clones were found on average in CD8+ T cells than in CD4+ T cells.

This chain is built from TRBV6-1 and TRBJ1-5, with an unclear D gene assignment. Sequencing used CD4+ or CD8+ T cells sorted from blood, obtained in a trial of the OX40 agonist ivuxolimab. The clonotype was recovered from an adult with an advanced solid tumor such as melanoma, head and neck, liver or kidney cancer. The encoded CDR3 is CASSENQPQHF. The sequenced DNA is TGTGCCAGCAGTGAAAATCAGCCCCAGCATTTT.